Each of the 16 T cell receptor beta chains below was sequenced from the same sample in a study of blood T cell repertoires in COVID-19. The method was immunoSEQ multiplex PCR; TCRdb's version includes in-frame clones alone and lacks a portion of them. The sample lists some 400,000 clones, 85% to 90% occurring once. The source material was PBMCs or T cells enriched from blood (not recorded which). The receptors come from a man aged 25-45 years who had recovered from COVID-19.

The chain joins TRBV2 to TRBJ1-5; D is uncertain. CDR3 length: 15 residues. V lost 6 bases, J lost 0 bases, and 12 bases lay in between. In germline, CDR1 is SNHLY, CDR2 FYNNEI. CDR3 in DNA: TGTGCCAGCAGCGGACTAGGACTTAGCAATCAGCCCCAGCATTTT. This gives the protein CASSGLGLSNQPQHF.

This rearrangement joins TRBV7-2 to TRBJ1-5, with D uncertain. Germline-derived CDR1 and CDR2 are SGHTA and FQGNSA. The CDR3 runs to 16 residues. The V end was cut by 3 bases, the J end by 6 bases, with 18 bases between. CDR3 residues: CASSLLGSGSSQPQHF. The DNA of the CDR3 is TGTGCCAGCAGCTTGTTAGGTTCCGGGAGTAGTCAGCCCCAGCATTTT.

This chain links TRBV7-9 with TRBJ1-4; TRBD1 is a possible D gene (6 bases). The CDR3 runs 13 residues. The V end lost 0 bases, the J end lost 8 bases, and 7 bases lay between the germline ends. The V gene's germline CDR1 is SEHNR and CDR2 FQNEAQ (reference sequence). The CDR3 here is CASSLAGGEKLFF. For the CDR3, the DNA is TGTGCCAGCAGCTTAGCTGGGGGCGAAAAACTGTTTTTT.

J is TRBJ2-1 and V is TRBV4-1; 9 positions match TRBD2. Trimming at V came to 4 bases and at J to 5 bases, leaving 9 bases not matched to a gene. Germline loops: CDR1 MGHRA, CDR2 YSYEKL. This CDR3 has 16 residues. Here the CDR3 DNA reads TGCGCCAGCAGCCCCCAAGCGGGAGGCGCTAACAATGAGCAGTTCTTC. This translates into CASSPQAGGANNEQFF.

As to this clone: Other DNA sequences in the same sample also yield this CDR3. This chain uses TRBV28 with TRBJ2-7, with D possibly being TRBD2 (5 bases). CDR3 length: 13 amino acids. Germline V CDR1 and CDR2: MDHEN, SYDVKM. V was cut by 2 bases and J by 2 bases, with 7 bases left in between. CDR3 amino acids: CASSLGLAYEQYF. CDR3 coding DNA: TGTGCCAGCAGTTTAGGACTCGCCTACGAGCAGTACTTC. The variable domain in full, with the rest retrieved from reference TRBV28 and TRBJ2-7, is DVKVTQSSRYLVKRTGEKVFLECVQDMDHENMFWYRQDPGLGLRLIYFSYDVKMKEKGDIPEGYSVSREKKERFSLILESASTNQTSMYLCASSLGLAYEQYFGPGTRLTVT.

The chain joins TRBV19 to TRBJ2-1, with D perhaps TRBD2 (6 bases). Per the germline V gene, CDR1 is LNHDA and CDR2 is SQIVND (reference sequence). The CDR3 has 13 residues. The V end lost 6 bases, the J end lost 15 bases, and 21 bases lay between the germline ends. The CDR3 bases are TGTGCCAGTAGGATGCACGGCCCATTTAGCGGGTTCTTC. It translates to CASRMHGPFSGFF.

The rearrangement uses TRBV7-9 and TRBJ2-3; D may be TRBD1 (6 bases). CDR1 is SEHNR, CDR2 FQNEAQ, per germline (reference sequence). The CDR3 has 16 amino acids. V lost 1 base to trimming and J lost 2 bases, with 13 bases between them. The CDR3 here is CASSLGWGQITDTQYF. CDR3 bases: TGTGCCAGCAGCTTAGGTTGGGGGCAGATCACAGATACGCAGTATTTT.

This chain uses TRBV10-3 with TRBJ2-7; 9 positions agree with TRBD2. The ends lost 4 bases at V and 2 bases at J; junction bases unmatched: 6. CDR3 length: 15 amino acids. The germline gives CDR1 ENHRY, CDR2 SYGVKD. The CDR3 sequence is CAISAASGDTYEQYF. For the CDR3, the DNA is TGTGCCATCAGTGCGGCTAGCGGGGATACCTACGAGCAGTACTTC.

The chain combines TRBV5-1 with TRBJ2-1, with 11 positions matching TRBD2. The CDR3 has 14 amino acids. CDR1 is SGHRS, CDR2 YFSETQ, per germline. V lost 6 bases and J lost 4; bases outside the gene matches: 3. The CDR3 region has the DNA TGCGCCAGCAATGTAGCGGGAGGGTACAATGAGCAGTTCTTC. This codes for CASNVAGGYNEQFF.

CDR3: CASSPSGGARLAGDNEQFF. DNA of the CDR3: TGTGCCAGCTCACCCTCGGGGGGGGCTCGACTAGCGGGAGACAATGAGCAGTTCTTC. The rearrangement joins TRBV18 to TRBJ2-1, with 12 bases fitting TRBD2. There are 19 residues in the CDR3. V dropped 3 bases and J dropped 5; count of bases not matched to a gene: 14. Germline V gene lookup returns CDR1 KGHSH and CDR2 LQKENI.

This CDR3 is CASSLGGLAGEVNEQFF. As DNA, the CDR3 is TGTGCCAGCAGTTTGGGGGGACTAGCGGGAGAGGTCAATGAGCAGTTCTTC. The chain carries TRBV27 and TRBJ2-1; 14 nucleotides align to TRBD2. After removal of 3 bases from V and 6 bases from J, the junction contained 7 bases not matched to a gene. Germline CDR1 and CDR2: MNHEY and SMNVEV (reference sequence). This CDR3 comprises 17 residues.

This clone came up once. This chain connects TRBV19 to TRBJ2-2, with 11 nucleotides matching TRBD1. J gave up 7 bases and V 5 bases, and 6 bases lay outside the gene matches. Germline values: CDR1 LNHDA, CDR2 SQIVND (reference sequence). This CDR3 is built from 15 residues. CDR3 sequence reads: CASSWTGGVFGELFF. CDR3 in DNA: TGTGCCAGTAGTTGGACAGGGGGCGTTTTCGGGGAGCTGTTTTTT.

This rearrangement joins TRBV6-5 to TRBJ1-1; D not resolved. Between the trimmed V and J ends, which lost 1 base and 3 bases, there was a span of 12 bases. Germline V gives CDR1 MNHEY, CDR2 SVGAGI. This CDR3 is 15 amino acids long. The CDR3 reads CASSYYRGFDTEAFF. The DNA of the CDR3 is TGTGCCAGCAGTTACTATCGCGGGTTTGACACTGAAGCTTTCTTT.

V is TRBV3-1 (or the pseudogene TRBV3-2) and J is TRBJ2-7, with D uncertain. V lost 4 bases, J lost 0 bases, and 10 bases lay in between. This CDR3 comprises 14 residues. CDR1 is LGHDT and CDR2 is YNNKEL in the germline V gene (reference sequence). Here the CDR3 reads CASSLGHSSYEQYF. CDR3 nucleotide sequence: TGTGCCAGCAGCCTAGGCCACAGCTCCTACGAGCAGTACTTC.

This clone was counted a few times. The V gene is TRBV6-1, the J gene TRBJ2-1, with 10 nucleotides matching TRBD2. Germline V lookup: CDR1 MNHNS, CDR2 SASEGT. V shed 2 bases, J shed 7 bases, and the junction held 5 bases outside the gene matches. This CDR3 has 15 amino acids. CDR3 residues: CASSESLAGVNEQFF. The CDR3 DNA sequence: TGTGCCAGCAGTGAAAGTCTAGCGGGAGTAAATGAGCAGTTCTTC.

CDR3 region: CASSTGTGDVYGYTF. The CDR3, as DNA: TGTGCCAGCAGCACCGGGACAGGGGATGTCTATGGCTACACCTTC. This chain joins TRBV28 and TRBJ1-2, with 10 bases aligning to TRBD1. The CDR3 contains 15 residues. Trimming took 6 bases from V and 4 from J; bases not matched to a gene: 8. The germline CDR1 and CDR2 sequences are MDHEN and SYDVKM.